This TCR beta chain was sequenced for a study of metastatic and nonmetastatic thyroid tumors. Study conclusions and caveats: Benign nodules reportedly had significantly lower TCR beta diversity than malignant thyroid tumors in blood and tumor.

This CDR3 spans 15 amino acids. Germline V gene lookup returns CDR1 GTSNPN and CDR2 SVGIG (reference sequence). Trimming removed 3 bases from V and 4 bases from J; junction bases left unmatched: 8. No patient had received any treatment before thyroid surgery. This clone was seen ten or more times. Its antigen is currently unknown. TCRdb reanalyzed the PCR reads via MiXCR. Among tens of thousands of clones listed, about 20% were seen once. Sequences were obtained from blood. The sequence came from a male donor with papillary thyroid cancer or a benign thyroid nodule (not recorded which). Some clones in this sample may be carry-over from other donors' samples. The genes are TRBV30 and TRBJ2-1; 8 nucleotides match TRBD2. In DNA, the CDR3 is TGTGCCTGGAGCGCTACTAGCGGAGGATACAATGAGCAGTTCTTC. The encoded protein is CAWSATSGGYNEQFF.